The rows below give T cell receptor beta chains drawn from one sample of a study of T cells after yellow fever vaccination. TCRdb analysed the 5' RACE reads with MiXCR anew, one entry per CDR3 protein. The sample records some 100,000 distinct CDR3 sequences, around 6.7% being singletons. This specimen was CD4+ T cells sorted from PBMCs, taken roughly 47 days after the first yellow fever vaccination. Source of these receptors: a young man who received the YFV17D yellow fever vaccine. CDR3s include the opening cysteine and the closing phenylalanine or tryptophan. The order of the fields is CDR3 DNA, CDR3 protein, V gene, J gene, CDR3 length, D gene, clone size. A D gene is named only where the DNA matches it firmly. For some rows the clone size is stated as once, few or many, or as a class when expanded; others skip it.

CDR3 DNA: TGCGCCAGCAGCCAAGGGACGGGTGACTATGGCTACACCTTC
CDR3 protein: CASSQGTGDYGYTF
V gene: TRBV4-3
J gene: TRBJ1-2
CDR3 length: 14
D gene: NA
clone size: many

CDR3 DNA: TGTGCCAGCAGCCCCAGCTATGGCTACACCTTC
CDR3 protein: CASSPSYGYTF
V gene: TRBV6-6
J gene: TRBJ1-2
CDR3 length: 11
D gene: NA
clone size: many

CDR3 DNA: TGCGCCAGCAGCCAAGATCCCGGGGGCTCCGAGACCCAGTACTTC
CDR3 protein: CASSQDPGGSETQYF
V gene: TRBV4-3
J gene: TRBJ2-5
CDR3 length: 15
D gene: NA
clone size: many

CDR3 DNA: TGTGCCAGCACCCTTCGGGACAGAGCTAATTCCTACGAGCAGTACTTC
CDR3 protein: CASTLRDRANSYEQYF
V gene: TRBV12-3/TRBV12-4
J gene: TRBJ2-7
CDR3 length: 16
D gene: TRBD1
clone size: many

CDR3 DNA: TGTGCCAGCAGTAAACAGGGGGTTATGAACACTGAAGCTTTCTTT
CDR3 protein: CASSKQGVMNTEAFF
V gene: TRBV6-6
J gene: TRBJ1-1
CDR3 length: 15
D gene: TRBD1
clone size: NA

CDR3 DNA: TGTGCCAGCGGTTTTGCCGGGGGGAGGCAGCCCCAGCATTTT
CDR3 protein: CASGFAGGRQPQHF
V gene: TRBV6-5
J gene: TRBJ1-5
CDR3 length: 14
D gene: NA
clone size: many

CDR3 DNA: TGTGCCAGCAGTTCACAGGGGGGGCTGGAGACCCAGTACTTC
CDR3 protein: CASSSQGGLETQYF
V gene: TRBV12-3/TRBV12-4
J gene: TRBJ2-5
CDR3 length: 14
D gene: NA
clone size: many

CDR3 DNA: TGTGCCAGCAGCCAAGGACGGGGGGTCTCCAACACCGGGGAGCTGTTTTTT
CDR3 protein: CASSQGRGVSNTGELFF
V gene: TRBV3-1
J gene: TRBJ2-2
CDR3 length: 17
D gene: TRBD2
clone size: many

CDR3 DNA: TGTGCCAGCAGCCCTACAGGGGGCCTGAGCAATCAGCCCCAGCATTTT
CDR3 protein: CASSPTGGLSNQPQHF
V gene: TRBV7-2
J gene: TRBJ1-5
CDR3 length: 16
D gene: TRBD1
clone size: NA

CDR3 DNA: TGCGCCAGCAGCCCAGGGACTAGCGGCAGCACAGATACGCAGTATTTT
CDR3 protein: CASSPGTSGSTDTQYF
V gene: TRBV5-1
J gene: TRBJ2-3
CDR3 length: 16
D gene: TRBD2
clone size: NA

CDR3 DNA: TGTGCCAGCAGCCCACGACGGACAGCAAACACTGAAGCTTTCTTT
CDR3 protein: CASSPRRTANTEAFF
V gene: TRBV6-5
J gene: TRBJ1-1
CDR3 length: 15
D gene: NA
clone size: few

CDR3 DNA: TGTGCCAGCACCCGAGGGGGGTATCGCAATCAGCCCCAGCATTTT
CDR3 protein: CASTRGGYRNQPQHF
V gene: TRBV12-3/TRBV12-4
J gene: TRBJ1-5
CDR3 length: 15
D gene: NA
clone size: few

CDR3 DNA: TGTGCCAGCAGTCCGTCGGCGTACACTGAAGCTTTCTTT
CDR3 protein: CASSPSAYTEAFF
V gene: TRBV12-3/TRBV12-4
J gene: TRBJ1-1
CDR3 length: 13
D gene: NA
clone size: many

CDR3 DNA: TGTGCCACCAGCAGACCCCGGGGCCCGATTGCCGGGGAGCTGTTTTTT
CDR3 protein: CATSRPRGPIAGELFF
V gene: TRBV15
J gene: TRBJ2-2
CDR3 length: 16
D gene: NA
clone size: many

CDR3 DNA: TGTGCCAGCAGCCAAGATCTTTGGGGACAAGAGACCCAGTACTTC
CDR3 protein: CASSQDLWGQETQYF
V gene: TRBV3-1
J gene: TRBJ2-5
CDR3 length: 15
D gene: NA
clone size: few

CDR3 DNA: TGTGCCAGCAGTTACACCCGCTCTACGCCCAGGGACATACCTTCTGGGGCCAACGTCCTGACTTTC
CDR3 protein: CASSYTRSTPRDIPSGANVLTF
V gene: TRBV6-2/TRBV6-3
J gene: TRBJ2-6
CDR3 length: 22
D gene: NA
clone size: few

CDR3 DNA: TGTGCCACCAGCAGAGATTTAGGCGGACAGAGGCAAGAGACCCAGTACTTC
CDR3 protein: CATSRDLGGQRQETQYF
V gene: TRBV15
J gene: TRBJ2-5
CDR3 length: 17
D gene: NA
clone size: many